Following are 25 T cell receptor beta chains from one sample sequenced in a study of T cells in Graves' hyperthyroidism and ophthalmopathy. Using RNA transcripts as the source, TCR beta CDR3 regions were amplified. The TCR CDR3 was amplified in a first-round RT-PCR using the HTBI primer set. TCRdb re-analysed the multiplex PCR reads in MiXCR, keeping a single row per CDR3 protein. Among some 560,000 distinct CDR3 sequences listed, 12% to 15% were seen once. The sequencing input was blood. These receptors were taken from a woman aged 40-49 years with Graves' hyperthyroidism.

This clonotype appeared many times. The chain combines TRBV6-1 with TRBJ2-1, with 9 bases that match TRBD1. CDR3 length equals 16 residues. Germline V lookup: CDR1 MNHNS, CDR2 SASEGT. The V and J ends lost 7 bases and 1 base, in that order; junction bases with no gene match: 8. The CDR3 sequence: CASTLRGTGSYNEQFF. CDR3 nucleotide sequence: TGTGCCAGCACCCTACGAGGGACAGGGTCCTACAATGAGCAGTTCTTC.

This clonotype was seen once. The rearrangement uses TRBV27 and TRBJ2-1; 9 positions match TRBD2. This CDR3 contains 15 residues. Per germline, CDR1 MNHEY and CDR2 SMNVEV (reference sequence). V was clipped by 2 bases and J by 7 bases; unmatched bases: 6. For the CDR3, the DNA is TGTGCCAGCAGTTTACATAGCGGGAGAGCTAATGAGCAGTTCTTC. It specifies CASSLHSGRANEQFF.

This clonotype showed up many times. Here the CDR3 DNA reads TGCAGTGCTAGAGCGAGGATCTCCTACAATGAGCAGTTCTTC. This sequence encodes CSARARISYNEQFF. The V call is TRBV20-1, the J call TRBJ2-1; D is undetermined. With 1 base removed from V and 0 bases from J, the gap between germline ends came to 7 bases. Per the germline V gene, CDR1 is DFQATT and CDR2 is SNEGSKA (reference sequence). This CDR3 is 14 amino acids long.

The genes are TRBV15 and TRBJ2-2; TRBD1 might be the D (6 bases). Trimming pared 0 bases from V and 3 bases from J, leaving 14 bases between. This CDR3 region has 17 residues. The germline CDR1 and CDR2 sequences are LNHNV and YYDKDF (reference sequence). In nucleotides, the CDR3 is TGTGCCACCAGCAGAGATCTAGTACAGGGTGACACCGGGGAGCTGTTTTTT. It translates to CATSRDLVQGDTGELFF. The variable domain in full, with the rest retrieved from reference TRBV15 and TRBJ2-2, is DAMVIQNPRYQVTQFGKPVTLSCSQTLNHNVMYWYQQKSSQAPKLLFHYYDKDFNNEADTPDNFQSRRPNTSFCFLDIRSPGLGDTAMYLCATSRDLVQGDTGELFFGEGSRLTVL.

V gene TRBV4-1 combines with J gene TRBJ2-4; unclear D gene. This CDR3 is 13 amino acids long. CDR1 and CDR2 from the germline V gene are MGHRA and YSYEKL. The V gene lost 5 bases and the J gene lost 6 bases, with 11 bases spanning the gap. CDR3 loop: CASSDRTANIQYF. CDR3 nucleotides: TGCGCCAGCAGCGACCGAACAGCAAACATTCAGTACTTC.

This clonotype was seen only a few times. A single base separates this from a much larger clone, so it may be a read error. This sequence joins TRBV6-2 or TRBV6-3 and TRBJ2-5, with TRBD2 identical over 13 bases. V lost 6 bases and J lost 5; bases outside the gene matches: 6. The V gene's germline CDR1 is MNHEY and CDR2 SVGEGT. The CDR3 loop spans 15 amino acids. As DNA, the CDR3 is TGTGCCAGCAGCAGGACTAGCGGGAGTGTGGAGACCCAGTACTTC. It specifies CASSRTSGSVETQYF.

The chain couples TRBV13 to TRBJ2-1, with D possibly being TRBD1 or TRBD2 (5 bases each). V dropped 5 bases and J dropped 0 bases, with 17 bases sitting between them. Germline V gene data show CDR1 as PRHDT and CDR2 as FYEKMQ (reference sequence). The CDR3 sequence is 17 residues long. The CDR3 DNA is TGTGCCAGCAGCCCTGGGGGTAGCGCCCGCTCCTACAATGAGCAGTTCTTC. It codes for CASSPGGSARSYNEQFF.

This clonotype has more than one count but fewer than ten. The chain uses TRBV14 and TRBJ2-3; possible D gene TRBD2, 6 bases. CDR1 is SGHDN, CDR2 FVKESK, per germline. This CDR3 comprises 17 residues. The V end lost 0 bases, the J end lost 2 bases, and 15 bases lay between the germline ends. Written as DNA, the CDR3 is TGTGCCAGCAGCCAAGATATTGCGGCGGACTACACAGATACGCAGTATTTT. Translating it yields CASSQDIAADYTDTQYF.

This clonotype was recorded a few times. V and J are TRBV5-1 and TRBJ2-7, with D possibly matching TRBD2 (6 bases). The V end lost 6 bases, the J end lost 3 bases, and 16 bases lay between the germline ends. This CDR3 has 14 amino acids. Germline values: CDR1 SGHRS, CDR2 YFSETQ. CDR3: CASTEGLNFYEQYF. The CDR3 nucleotides read TGCGCCAGCACCGAGGGACTCAATTTCTACGAGCAGTACTTC.

The chain employs TRBV27 and TRBJ2-1; 8 positions match TRBD2. Germline V gene lookup returns CDR1 MNHEY and CDR2 SMNVEV (reference sequence). The CDR3 covers 16 residues. Unmatched junction bases numbered 7, after V lost 4 bases and J lost 2 bases. CDR3 in DNA: TGTGCCAGCAGTTACCAGCGGGAGTTCCCCTACAATGAGCAGTTCTTC. Its translation: CASSYQREFPYNEQFF.

This clonotype showed up just a few times. V and J are TRBV6-1 and TRBJ2-7; 7 bases line up with TRBD2. Germline CDR1 and CDR2: MNHNS and SASEGT. V gave up 2 bases and J gave up 0 bases; unmatched junction bases: 4. This CDR3 contains 15 residues. CDR3 nucleotides: TGTGCCAGCAGTGAATACGGGGGGTCCTCCTACGAGCAGTACTTC. Translating it yields CASSEYGGSSYEQYF.

This clonotype was detected many times. The chain uses TRBV9 and TRBJ2-7, with 11 bases aligning to TRBD2. Trimming cost V 3 bases and J 0 bases; bases outside gene matches: 5. This CDR3 has 16 residues. From germline, CDR1 is SGDLS and CDR2 YYNGEE. The CDR3 protein is CASSARTSGSSYEQYF. The CDR3 DNA reads as TGTGCCAGCAGCGCCCGAACTAGCGGGAGCTCCTACGAGCAGTACTTC.

This clonotype occurred a few times. CDR3 bases: TGCGCCAGCAGCTTGAAACCAGACCACCGCACAGATACGCAGTATTTT. Encoded protein: CASSLKPDHRTDTQYF. The chain links TRBV5-1 to TRBJ2-3; D gene unclear. Per the germline V gene, CDR1 is SGHRS and CDR2 is YFSETQ. The CDR3 totals 16 residues. V was cut by 1 base and J by 1 base, with 13 bases left in between.

The genes are TRBV2 and TRBJ1-2; D is ambiguous. V lost 5 bases and J lost 6, with 16 bases in between. Germline CDR1 is SNHLY and CDR2 is FYNNEI. CDR3 length equals 14 residues. CDR3 amino acids: CASSTSRTTHGYTF. For the CDR3, the DNA is TGTGCCAGCAGTACTAGTAGGACCACGCATGGCTACACCTTC.

This clonotype was counted only a few times. Possible read error: a much larger clone is one base away. This sequence joins TRBV20-1 and TRBJ2-7, with 8 bases that match TRBD2. Germline V gene sequence: CDR1 DFQATT, CDR2 SNEGSKA (reference sequence). The J segment lost 6 bases and the V segment lost 3 bases, leaving 13 bases of the junction unmatched. The CDR3 loop spans 15 amino acids. The CDR3 reads CSASKGAGAYCEQYF. Here the CDR3 DNA reads TGCAGTGCTAGTAAAGGAGCGGGAGCTTACTGCGAGCAGTACTTC.

The J gene is TRBJ2-2, the V gene TRBV7-6; a possible D gene is TRBD1 (5 bases). Germline loops: CDR1 SGHVS, CDR2 FNYEAQ. This CDR3 contains 14 residues. Trimming pared 2 bases from V and 6 bases from J, leaving 10 bases between. In DNA form, the CDR3 reads TGTGCCAGCAGCTTAACCCAGGGCTCCGGGGAGCTGTTTTTT. Protein sequence: CASSLTQGSGELFF. The variable domain in full, completed from reference TRBV7-6 and TRBJ2-2, reads GAGVSQSPRYKVTKRGQDVALRCDPISGHVSLYWYRQALGQGPEFLTYFNYEAQQDKSGLPNDRFSAERPEGSISTLTIQRTEQRDSAMYRCASSLTQGSGELFFGEGSRLTVL.

The J gene is TRBJ2-7, the V gene TRBV29-1; 11 positions match TRBD2. This CDR3 comprises 14 residues. V gave up 7 bases and J gave up 0 bases; unmatched junction bases: 5. Per the germline V gene, CDR1 is SQVTM and CDR2 is ANQGSEA. The CDR3 region is CSGGTSGNSYEQYF. The DNA for the CDR3 is TGCAGCGGGGGGACTAGCGGTAACTCCTACGAGCAGTACTTC.

This clonotype was detected many times. This chain uses TRBV12-3 or TRBV12-4 with TRBJ2-7, with 8 bases that match TRBD2. The CDR3 extends over 14 amino acids. Germline trimming cut 5 bases from V and 3 bases from J; bases unmatched to any gene: 6. The DNA of the CDR3 is TGTGCCAGCAGTCCGGGACTAGAAGGCTACGAGCAGTACTTC. The encoded protein is CASSPGLEGYEQYF.

The V call is TRBV9, the J call TRBJ2-2; TRBD2 agrees at 13 bases. CDR1 and CDR2 from the germline V gene are SGDLS and YYNGEE. The CDR3 runs to 16 residues. V lost 3 bases, J lost 5 bases, and 4 bases stayed unmatched. CDR3 in amino acids: CASSAGTSGVTGELFF. Written as DNA, the CDR3 is TGTGCCAGCAGCGCAGGGACTAGCGGGGTAACCGGGGAGCTGTTTTTT.

This clonotype was counted ten times or more. CDR3 residues: CASTLGPGTYEQYF. DNA for the CDR3: TGCGCCAGCACCCTGGGCCCCGGCACCTACGAGCAGTACTTC. The rearrangement uses TRBV5-1 and TRBJ2-7; D gene uncertain. This CDR3 has 14 amino acids. The germline CDR1 and CDR2 sequences are SGHRS and YFSETQ. Trimming removed 6 bases from V and 2 bases from J, with 15 bases in between.

This clonotype has ten or more counts. V gene TRBV20-1 combines with J gene TRBJ2-1; weak D call: TRBD2 (5 bases). CDR1 is DFQATT and CDR2 is SNEGSKA in the germline V gene (reference sequence). CDR3 size: 14 residues. V lost 1 base, J lost 0 bases, and 7 bases lay in between. The CDR3 loop reads CSARGESSYNEQFF. The CDR3 DNA follows: TGCAGTGCTAGAGGGGAGAGCTCCTACAATGAGCAGTTCTTC.

The sample holds many counts of this clonotype. The gene calls are TRBV6-1 and TRBJ2-7; 7 nucleotides match TRBD1. CDR3 length: 14 residues. Per germline, CDR1 MNHNS and CDR2 SASEGT. V lost 6 bases to trimming and J lost 7 bases; unmatched junction nucleotides: 12. The DNA of the CDR3 is TGTGCCAGCAGCCCGAGGGGGCTGGCGGGTGAGCAGTACTTC. It specifies CASSPRGLAGEQYF.

The chain links TRBV6-1 to TRBJ1-4; 8 positions match TRBD1. J was trimmed by 7 bases and V by 7 bases; bases with no gene match: 8. Per the germline V gene, CDR1 is MNHNS and CDR2 is SASEGT. This CDR3 is 14 amino acids long. The CDR3 sequence: CASTPGGGTEKLFF. The CDR3 nucleotides are TGTGCCAGCACCCCAGGGGGCGGAACTGAAAAACTGTTTTTT.

This clonotype was observed many times. The chain has TRBV28 and TRBJ2-1; 11 bases are shared with TRBD2. Germline CDR1 and CDR2: MDHEN and SYDVKM. Losses at the gene ends were 3 bases for V and 2 bases for J; bases not matched to a gene: 6. The CDR3 runs to 17 residues. CDR3 sequence reads: CASSLTSGNEAYNEQFF. CDR3 in DNA: TGTGCCAGCAGTTTGACTAGCGGGAATGAAGCCTACAATGAGCAGTTCTTC.

This clonotype was found many times. The chain uses TRBV7-2 and TRBJ2-7; D remains unclear. Between the trimmed V and J ends, which lost 1 base and 5 bases, there was a span of 12 bases. The CDR3 has 14 residues. Germline V CDR1 and CDR2: SGHTA, FQGNSA. CDR3 sequence reads: CASSLGAEGNEQYF. As DNA, the CDR3 is TGTGCCAGCAGCTTAGGGGCCGAAGGCAACGAGCAGTACTTC.